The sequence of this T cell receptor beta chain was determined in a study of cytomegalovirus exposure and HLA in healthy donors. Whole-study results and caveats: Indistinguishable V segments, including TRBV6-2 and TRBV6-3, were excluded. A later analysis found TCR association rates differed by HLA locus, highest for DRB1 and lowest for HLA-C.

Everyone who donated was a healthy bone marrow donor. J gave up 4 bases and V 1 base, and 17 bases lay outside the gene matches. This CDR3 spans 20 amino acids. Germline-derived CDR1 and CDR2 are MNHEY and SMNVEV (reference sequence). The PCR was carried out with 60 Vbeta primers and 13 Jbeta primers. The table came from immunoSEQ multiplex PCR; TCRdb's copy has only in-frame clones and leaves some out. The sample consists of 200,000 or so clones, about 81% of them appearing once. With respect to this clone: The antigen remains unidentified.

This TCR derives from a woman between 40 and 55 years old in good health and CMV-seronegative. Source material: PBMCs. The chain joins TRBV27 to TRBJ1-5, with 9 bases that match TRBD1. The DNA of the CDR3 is TGTGCCAGCAGTTTATTGGGTGTGGGGGGACAGGGAGAAAGTAATCAGCCCCAGCATTTT. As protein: CASSLLGVGGQGESNQPQHF.